Listed here are 23 T cell receptor beta chains from one sample, sequenced in a study of T cell responses to AZD1222 COVID-19 vaccine. Libraries were prepared by immunoSEQ multiplex PCR; TCRdb keeps only in-frame clonotypes and omits some of them. The repertoire holds some 66,000 clones, with 89% as singletons. The material sequenced was peripheral blood, taken 28 days after the second AZD1222 dose. These receptors all come from an adult who received the AZD1222 COVID-19 vaccine.

CDR3 in amino acids: CASSPSGNHGYTF. CDR3 in DNA: TGTGCCAGCAGCCCCTCGGGGAATCATGGCTACACCTTC. The V call is TRBV6-4, the J call TRBJ1-2, with unresolved D. The CDR3 loop spans 13 amino acids. The germline V gene encodes CDR1 MRHNA and CDR2 SNTAGT. The germline V and J ends were trimmed by 6 bases and 6 bases, with 14 bases remaining between them.

The genes are TRBV15 and TRBJ2-7; TRBD2 aligns across 7 bases. From germline, CDR1 is LNHNV and CDR2 YYDKDF (reference sequence). J gave up 2 bases and V 6 bases, and 4 bases lay outside the gene matches. This CDR3 comprises 13 residues. CDR3 loop: CATRASGTYEQYF. The CDR3, as DNA: TGTGCCACCAGGGCTAGCGGCACCTACGAGCAGTACTTC.

The chain carries TRBV29-1 and TRBJ2-6, with D perhaps matching TRBD1 (6 bases). Germline CDR1 reads SQVTM; CDR2 reads ANQGSEA. The V end lost 7 bases, the J end lost 1 base, and 14 bases lay between the germline ends. The CDR3 contains 15 residues. The CDR3 is CSAGDIASGANVLTF. The CDR3 nucleotides are TGCAGCGCCGGGGACATCGCATCTGGGGCCAACGTCCTGACTTTC.

In the case of this clone: This same CDR3 is encoded by further DNA sequences in the sample. The chain uses TRBV15 and TRBJ2-7, with D perhaps TRBD1 (6 bases). Trimming took 3 bases from V and 4 from J, leaving 10 bases between them. Germline-derived CDR1 and CDR2 are LNHNV and YYDKDF (reference sequence). The CDR3 extends over 13 amino acids. The CDR3 DNA sequence: TGTGCCACCAGCAGGGACAGAGGATACGAGCAGTACTTC. Its translation: CATSRDRGYEQYF.

V usage is TRBV11-3 and J usage is TRBJ2-7; D is possibly TRBD1 (6 bases). The CDR3 sequence is 14 residues long. Germline CDR1 SGHNT, CDR2 YENEEA. Between the trimmed V and J ends, which lost 5 bases and 6 bases, there was a span of 17 bases. The CDR3 sequence is CASSPRTEHPEQYF. The CDR3 bases are TGTGCCAGCAGCCCCCGGACAGAACATCCCGAGCAGTACTTC.

The chain links TRBV3-1 (or the pseudogene TRBV3-2) to TRBJ2-7; D is possibly TRBD2 (6 bases). The germline V gene encodes CDR1 LGHDT and CDR2 YNNKEL (reference sequence). This CDR3 comprises 13 residues. V gave up 4 bases and J gave up 5 bases, with 12 bases separating them. Here the CDR3 reads CASSRGEYDEQYF. The CDR3 DNA reads TGTGCCAGCAGCCGCGGGGAGTACGACGAGCAGTACTTC.

The chain recombines TRBV19 with TRBJ1-2; 9 bases match TRBD1. CDR1 and CDR2 (germline): LNHDA, SQIVND (reference sequence). J was trimmed by 4 bases and V by 5 bases; bases with no gene match: 8. CDR3 length: 15 residues. This CDR3 is CASSVGQGRLYGYTF. The CDR3 DNA follows: TGTGCCAGTAGTGTTGGACAGGGGAGACTCTATGGCTACACCTTC.

V usage is TRBV18 and J usage is TRBJ1-5, with D hard to call. V was trimmed by 2 bases and J by 0 bases, leaving 8 bases between them. The CDR3 runs 15 residues. Germline assignment: CDR1 KGHSH and CDR2 LQKENI. The CDR3 here is CASSPYTNSNQPQHF. The CDR3 DNA follows: TGTGCCAGCTCACCATACACCAATAGCAATCAGCCCCAGCATTTT.

This clone is a singleton in its sample. The V and J genes are TRBV11-3 and TRBJ1-4; D is perhaps TRBD1 (6 bases). The germline V and J ends were trimmed by 6 bases and 5 bases, with 19 bases remaining between them. The CDR3 runs 16 residues. CDR1 is SGHNT and CDR2 is YENEEA in the germline V gene. CDR3 nucleotide sequence: TGTGCCAGCAGTCGCGGACAGTTAAAAGGGAATGAAAAACTGTTTTTT. Amino acids: CASSRGQLKGNEKLFF.

The chain uses TRBV5-6 and TRBJ1-6, with D perhaps matching TRBD1 (5 bases). Germline V gene sequence: CDR1 SGHDT, CDR2 YYEEEE. The CDR3 runs 14 residues. V was clipped by 2 bases and J by 7 bases, with 10 bases between them. The CDR3 coding sequence is TGTGCCAGCAGCTTCGAAGGGGCGAATTCACCCCTCCACTTT. Translation gives CASSFEGANSPLHF. The full variable domain, rest sourced from reference TRBV5-6 and TRBJ1-6, is DAGVTQSPTHLIKTRGQQVTLRCSPKSGHDTVSWYQQALGQGPQFIFQYYEEEERQRGNFPDRFSGHQFPNYSSELNVNALLLGDSALYLCASSFEGANSPLHFGNGTRLTVT.

This chain uses TRBV11-3 with TRBJ2-7, with D tentatively TRBD1 or TRBD2 (5 bases each). Trimming removed 5 bases from V and 3 bases from J, with 14 bases in between. Germline V lookup: CDR1 SGHNT, CDR2 YENEEA. The CDR3 spans 14 residues. CDR3 nucleotide sequence: TGTGCCAGCAGCGGGACGGACGGCGACTACGAGCAGTACTTC. It codes for CASSGTDGDYEQYF.

The gene calls are TRBV19 and TRBJ1-4, with D perhaps matching TRBD1 (6 bases). The CDR3 has 13 amino acids. The V gene lost 9 bases and the J gene lost 8 bases, with 16 bases spanning the gap. Germline V gene data show CDR1 as LNHDA and CDR2 as SQIVND (reference sequence). The CDR3 sequence: CASTDRIGEKLFF. Here the CDR3 DNA reads TGTGCCAGCACCGACAGGATTGGCGAAAAACTGTTTTTT.

The rearrangement links TRBV6-2 or TRBV6-3 to TRBJ1-1; TRBD1 matches 7 bases. The CDR3 runs to 13 residues. Germline V gene sequence: CDR1 MNHEY, CDR2 SVGEGT. After removal of 6 bases from V and 7 bases from J, the junction contained 8 bases not matched to a gene. Written as DNA, the CDR3 is TGTGCCAGCAGCTGGGACAGCGGTCTTGAAGCTTTCTTT. Its translation is CASSWDSGLEAFF.

V is TRBV9 and J is TRBJ2-5, with D possibly matching TRBD1 (5 bases). CDR1 is SGDLS, CDR2 YYNGEE, per germline. CDR3 length: 15 residues. The V gene lost 3 bases and the J gene lost 5 bases, with 17 bases spanning the gap. The CDR3 nucleotides read TGTGCCAGCAGCGATCAGCCCGGTGGGGCGGAGACCCAGTACTTC. Residues: CASSDQPGGAETQYF.

The sample holds one count of this clone. V gene TRBV19 combines with J gene TRBJ1-3; 7 positions agree with TRBD1. V gave up 4 bases and J gave up 1 base; unmatched junction bases: 4. CDR3 size: 15 residues. CDR1 is LNHDA, CDR2 SQIVND, per germline (reference sequence). CDR3 sequence (DNA): TGTGCCAGTAGTACGCAACAGGGGTCTGGAAACACCATATATTTT. Its translation: CASSTQQGSGNTIYF. The variable domain in full, with the rest retrieved from reference TRBV19 and TRBJ1-3, is DGGITQSPKYLFRKEGQNVTLSCEQNLNHDAMYWYRQDPGQGLRLIYYSQIVNDFQKGDIAEGYSVSREKKESFPLTVTSAQKNPTAFYLCASSTQQGSGNTIYFGEGSWLTVV.

V usage is TRBV5-4 and J usage is TRBJ1-1; D may be TRBD1 (5 bases). Germline CDR1 SGHNT, CDR2 YYREEE (reference sequence). Trimming cost V 1 base and J 5 bases, with 15 bases left between them. The CDR3 runs 15 residues. The CDR3 loop reads CASSLWAREETEAFF. Here the CDR3 DNA reads TGTGCCAGCAGCTTGTGGGCCAGGGAAGAAACTGAAGCTTTCTTT.

There are a few counts of this clone. J is TRBJ2-3 and V is TRBV20-1, with 12 bases matching TRBD2. V lost 3 bases and J lost 1; bases outside the gene matches: 2. Germline CDR1 and CDR2: DFQATT and SNEGSKA (reference sequence). The CDR3 contains 15 residues. The CDR3 is CSASLAGGGTDTQYF. CDR3 coding DNA: TGCAGTGCTAGTCTAGCGGGAGGGGGCACAGATACGCAGTATTTT.

The rearrangement links TRBV2 to TRBJ1-6; TRBD1 aligns across 9 bases. V gave up 6 bases and J gave up 5 bases; unmatched junction bases: 2. The CDR3 is made up of 14 amino acids. Germline V gene sequence: CDR1 SNHLY, CDR2 FYNNEI. The DNA for the CDR3 is TGTGCCAGCAGGAGACAGGGGGATAATTCACCCCTCCACTTT. Translation gives CASRRQGDNSPLHF.

V and J are TRBV18 and TRBJ1-5, with a possible D match to TRBD1 (5 bases). The CDR3 extends over 16 amino acids. CDR1 is KGHSH, CDR2 LQKENI, per germline. The ends were cut back, 2 bases at V and 4 bases at J, with 15 bases in the middle. The CDR3 coding sequence is TGTGCCAGCTCACCAAACCAGGCGACAGCTAATCAGCCCCAGCATTTT. Translating gives CASSPNQATANQPQHF.

The rearrangement links TRBV11-1 to TRBJ2-7; D ambiguous. The CDR3 runs 13 residues. The V end lost 5 bases, the J end lost 5 bases, and 13 bases lay between the germline ends. Per germline, CDR1 SGHAT and CDR2 FQDESV (reference sequence). CDR3 residues: CASSPNSNNEQYF. DNA of the CDR3: TGTGCCAGCAGCCCCAACTCAAATAACGAGCAGTACTTC.

This chain joins TRBV21-1 and TRBJ2-1; no check of the table's D call, TRBD2, against the DNA was made. TRBV21-1 is a pseudogene locus. CDR3 length: 14 residues. CDR3 protein: CASSTGLVYNEQFF. The CDR3 DNA reads as TGTGCCAGCAGCACGGGACTAGTATACAATGAGCAGTTCTTC.

The chain recombines TRBV7-8 with TRBJ1-5; possible D gene TRBD1, 5 bases. The CDR3 is 15 amino acids. CDR1 is SGHVS, CDR2 FQNEAQ, per germline. The V gene lost 3 bases and the J gene lost 3 bases, with 12 bases spanning the gap. CDR3 amino acids: CASSLNTGVNQPQHF. CDR3 bases: TGTGCCAGCAGCTTGAACACAGGCGTCAATCAGCCCCAGCATTTT.

This chain uses TRBV7-3 with TRBJ2-7; D ambiguous. Per the germline V gene, CDR1 is SGHTA and CDR2 is FQGTGA. The CDR3 sequence is 15 residues long. Trimming pared 4 bases from V and 5 bases from J, leaving 18 bases between. The CDR3 DNA reads as TGTGCCAGCAGCTCGACACCCCAAGGTCGACACGAGCAGTACTTC. This translates into CASSSTPQGRHEQYF. The whole variable domain, filled in from reference TRBV7-3 and TRBJ2-7, reads GAGVSQTPSNKVTEKGKYVELRCDPISGHTALYWYRQSLGQGPEFLIYFQGTGAADDSGLPNDRFFAVRPEGSVSTLKIQRTERGDSAVYLCASSSTPQGRHEQYFGPGTRLTVT.